These 28 T cell receptor beta chains came from one sample sequenced in a study of cytomegalovirus exposure and HLA in healthy donors. Vbeta (60) and Jbeta (13) primers were used in the PCR. Profiling relied on immunoSEQ multiplex PCR, and the TCRdb table lists in-frame clones only, not all of them. Of 95,000 to 100,000 clones in the sample, over 70% were seen once. Material: PBMCs. Every receptor here comes from a man aged 50 or older in good health and CMV-seronegative.

This chain connects TRBV9 to TRBJ2-7; the D gene is possibly TRBD1 (5 bases). Germline lookup yields CDR1 SGDLS and CDR2 YYNGEE. V was cut by 4 bases and J by 0 bases, with 11 bases left in between. This CDR3 region has 14 residues. The CDR3 coding sequence is TGTGCCAGCAGCCCAAGGGGAAGCTCCTACGAGCAGTACTTC. As protein: CASSPRGSSYEQYF.

The chain is built from TRBV27 and TRBJ1-2; tentatively, D is TRBD1 (6 bases). V lost 2 bases, J lost 0 bases, and 10 bases lay in between. Germline assignment: CDR1 MNHEY and CDR2 SMNVEV (reference sequence). This CDR3 is built from 15 residues. CDR3 protein: CASSLMGAANYGYTF. Here the CDR3 DNA reads TGTGCCAGCAGTTTAATGGGGGCAGCTAACTATGGCTACACCTTC.

The chain links TRBV28 to TRBJ2-6; no reliable D call. The germline V gene encodes CDR1 MDHEN and CDR2 SYDVKM. The CDR3 loop spans 13 amino acids. The ends were cut back, 3 bases at V and 4 bases at J, with 4 bases in the middle. Here the CDR3 DNA reads TGTGCCAGCAGTTTGCAGGGGGCCAACGTCCTGACTTTC. Protein product: CASSLQGANVLTF.

The J gene is TRBJ2-5, the V gene TRBV4-2; 8 bases line up with TRBD1. The germline gives CDR1 LGHNA, CDR2 YNFKEQ. The V and J ends lost 0 bases and 1 base, in that order; junction bases with no gene match: 1. This CDR3 contains 15 residues. CDR3 in DNA: TGTGCCAGCAGCCAAGAGGGACAGGTCCAAGAGACCCAGTACTTC. It is translated as CASSQEGQVQETQYF.

This clone has a single count. The rearrangement joins TRBV5-1 to TRBJ2-5; perhaps TRBD1 as D (5 bases). The CDR3 extends over 13 amino acids. Germline V gene data show CDR1 as SGHRS and CDR2 as YFSETQ. Between the trimmed V and J ends, which lost 4 bases and 4 bases, there was a span of 11 bases. CDR3 sequence reads: CASSGAGRETQYF. The CDR3 DNA sequence: TGCGCCAGCAGCGGGGCCGGCCGAGAGACCCAGTACTTC.

The rearrangement joins TRBV6-1 to TRBJ2-3; no clear D gene. This CDR3 contains 14 residues. Trimming took off 4 bases at V and 0 bases at J, with 8 bases between the two ends. Germline assignment: CDR1 MNHNS and CDR2 SASEGT. CDR3 sequence: CASSAVFSTDTQYF. In DNA form, the CDR3 reads TGTGCCAGCAGTGCTGTCTTTAGCACAGATACGCAGTATTTT.

This clone was detected many times. The chain is built from TRBV7-3 and TRBJ2-2; 12 positions match TRBD1. V was clipped by 5 bases and J by 5 bases; unmatched bases: 9. The V gene's germline CDR1 is SGHTA and CDR2 FQGTGA. The CDR3 covers 17 residues. CDR3 DNA: TGTGCCAGCAGCAGAGAAGGGACAGGGGGCATGACCGGGGAGCTGTTTTTT. Translating gives CASSREGTGGMTGELFF.

The chain is built from TRBV2 and TRBJ1-4; the D gene is possibly TRBD1 (6 bases). The germline V gene has CDR1 SNHLY and CDR2 FYNNEI. The CDR3 covers 13 residues. V was pared by 10 bases and J by 8 bases, with 17 bases between. The CDR3 bases are TGTGCCACCACCAGGGGATTTGGGGAAAAACTGTTTTTT. The encoded protein is CATTRGFGEKLFF.

The chain couples TRBV5-6 to TRBJ2-1, with D tentatively TRBD1 (6 bases). Germline CDR1 SGHDT, CDR2 YYEEEE. Trimming took off 2 bases at V and 6 bases at J, with 21 bases between the two ends. The CDR3 is 17 residues long. CDR3 coding DNA: TGTGCCAGCAGCTTTTTTCACGTCTTAGGGGGATTCAATGAGCAGTTCTTC. Protein: CASSFFHVLGGFNEQFF.

This chain joins TRBV7-3 and TRBJ2-3; possibly TRBD2 for D (6 bases). With 3 bases removed from V and 6 bases from J, the gap between germline ends came to 16 bases. The CDR3 extends over 15 amino acids. Germline V lookup: CDR1 SGHTA, CDR2 FQGTGA. The chain's CDR3 is CASSLFGGAADTQYF. The CDR3 DNA is TGTGCCAGCAGCTTGTTTGGCGGGGCGGCGGATACGCAGTATTTT.

The J gene is TRBJ2-3, the V gene TRBV5-1, with a tentative D call TRBD1 (6 bases). V lost 6 bases and J 5 bases, leaving 19 bases between the germline ends. The V gene's germline CDR1 is SGHRS and CDR2 YFSETQ. The CDR3 consists of 15 residues. The CDR3 sequence is CASNTPSQGGDTQYF. Here the CDR3 DNA reads TGCGCCAGCAACACCCCGTCACAGGGTGGAGATACGCAGTATTTT.

The chain couples TRBV5-1 to TRBJ2-7; 7 bases are shared with TRBD2. In germline, CDR1 is SGHRS, CDR2 YFSETQ. The CDR3 has 16 amino acids. V lost 5 bases to trimming and J lost 0 bases; unmatched junction nucleotides: 11. CDR3 sequence (DNA): TGCGCCAGCAGTCCGGCTTTGCGCGGGGGCTCCTACGAGCAGTACTTC. Its protein is CASSPALRGGSYEQYF.

The chain recombines TRBV7-3 with TRBJ2-7; 7 nucleotides align to TRBD1. Germline V gene sequence: CDR1 SGHTA, CDR2 FQGTGA. The CDR3 sequence is 14 residues long. V shed 4 bases and J 4 bases; nucleotides not matched to a gene: 7. The CDR3 DNA follows: TGTGCCAGCAGCTCCCCGGGACAGCGATACGAGCAGTACTTC. Protein: CASSSPGQRYEQYF.

A few counts support this clone. CDR3 sequence reads: CASSLRGGSNSPLHF. The CDR3 DNA reads as TGTGCCAGCAGCTTACGGGGAGGGAGTAATTCACCCCTCCACTTT. The rearrangement uses TRBV9 and TRBJ1-6; no clear D. Germline values: CDR1 SGDLS, CDR2 YYNGEE. This CDR3 region has 15 residues. Trimming removed 4 bases at V and 6 bases at J, with 14 bases between.

The CDR3 nucleotides are TGCAGCGTGAGGGGTGGGGACAGGTTAGTAGCTGGACAGTTCTTC. Residues: CSVRGGDRLVAGQFF. The chain links TRBV29-1 to TRBJ2-1; 8 bases line up with TRBD1. From germline, CDR1 is SQVTM and CDR2 ANQGSEA. The CDR3 covers 15 residues. The V gene end was trimmed by 6 bases and the J gene end by 13 bases; junction bases not matched to a gene: 20.

The J gene is TRBJ1-4, the V gene TRBV19, with D perhaps matching TRBD1 (5 bases). This CDR3 region has 15 residues. Germline CDR1 is LNHDA and CDR2 is SQIVND (reference sequence). V was trimmed by 5 bases and J by 3 bases, leaving 13 bases between them. The CDR3 loop is CASSGRVTANEKLFF. Here the CDR3 DNA reads TGTGCCAGTAGTGGCAGGGTTACGGCTAATGAAAAACTGTTTTTT.

The chain employs TRBV11-2 and TRBJ1-3; 8 bases line up with TRBD1. V lost 0 bases, J lost 2 bases, and 0 bases stayed unmatched. Germline V gene sequence: CDR1 SGHAT, CDR2 FQNNGV. The CDR3 is 15 amino acids. CDR3 nucleotides: TGTGCCAGCAGCTTAGACAGGGGGCCTGGAAACACCATATATTTT. Its protein is CASSLDRGPGNTIYF.

The chain joins TRBV4-3 to TRBJ2-2, with 7 positions matching TRBD2. CDR1 and CDR2 from the germline V gene are LGHNA and YSLEER. The CDR3 covers 14 residues. V dropped 5 bases and J dropped 6; count of bases not matched to a gene: 6. The CDR3 protein is CASSRVTSSGELFF. In DNA, the CDR3 is TGCGCCAGCAGCAGGGTGACTAGCTCCGGGGAGCTGTTTTTT.

This rearrangement joins TRBV4-1 to TRBJ1-1; D is perhaps TRBD1 (6 bases). CDR1 and CDR2 (germline): MGHRA, YSYEKL. Trimming cost V 5 bases and J 4 bases, with 17 bases left between them. The CDR3 length is 15 residues. The CDR3 region is CASSISRGRGTEAFF. Here the CDR3 DNA reads TGCGCCAGCAGCATTTCCCGGGGCAGGGGCACTGAAGCTTTCTTT.

V gene TRBV20-1 combines with J gene TRBJ1-1; D is perhaps TRBD1 (5 bases). This CDR3 has 10 amino acids. Germline V CDR1 and CDR2: DFQATT, SNEGSKA (reference sequence). The germline V and J ends were trimmed by 1 base and 11 bases, with 8 bases remaining between them. CDR3 in amino acids: CSARGGTAFF. CDR3 DNA: TGCAGTGCTAGAGGGGGCACGGCTTTCTTT.

This clone came up a few times. The chain couples TRBV28 to TRBJ1-1, with D perhaps matching TRBD1 (5 bases). V was trimmed by 1 base and J by 5 bases, leaving 11 bases between them. The CDR3 is 14 amino acids. Germline CDR1 reads MDHEN; CDR2 reads SYDVKM. DNA for the CDR3: TGTGCCAGCAGTTTATATGGACAAGCAACTGAAGCTTTCTTT. It translates to CASSLYGQATEAFF.

J is TRBJ2-7 and V is TRBV7-8; a possible D gene is TRBD1 (6 bases). The germline V and J ends were trimmed by 3 bases and 3 bases, with 9 bases remaining between them. The CDR3 contains 13 residues. In germline, CDR1 is SGHVS, CDR2 FQNEAQ. Written as DNA, the CDR3 is TGTGCCAGCAGCTTCGGACAGAGCTACGAGCAGTACTTC. Amino acid sequence: CASSFGQSYEQYF.

The chain links TRBV5-6 to TRBJ1-2, with 7 bases fitting TRBD1. The junction had 8 bases not matched to a gene; V was cut back by 5 bases and J by 4 bases. Looked up from germline, CDR1 is SGHDT and CDR2 is YYEEEE. This CDR3 comprises 14 residues. CDR3 bases: TGTGCCAGCAGATATAACAGGGGAGCCTATGGCTACACCTTC. As protein: CASRYNRGAYGYTF.

This chain uses TRBV11-3 with TRBJ2-1, with TRBD2 identical over 9 bases. After removal of 8 bases from V and 5 bases from J, the junction contained 10 bases not matched to a gene. This CDR3 is 15 amino acids long. In germline, CDR1 is SGHNT, CDR2 YENEEA. The CDR3 DNA reads as TGTGCCAGCGAGGCGGGAGGGCCGAATGACAATGAGCAGTTCTTC. It is translated as CASEAGGPNDNEQFF.

The chain is built from TRBV9 and TRBJ2-1; tentative D call: TRBD1 (6 bases). Trimming stripped 4 bases from V and 9 bases from J, with 17 bases between. The CDR3 contains 14 residues. Germline loops: CDR1 SGDLS, CDR2 YYNGEE. CDR3 nucleotide sequence: TGTGCCAGCAGCCTGACAGGAACAACGGTTGAGCAGTTCTTC. Translating gives CASSLTGTTVEQFF.

This clone was seen only a few times. This chain links TRBV2 with TRBJ1-6; maybe TRBD1 (5 bases). Germline V lookup: CDR1 SNHLY, CDR2 FYNNEI. The CDR3 is made up of 16 amino acids. The V end was cut by 2 bases, the J end by 3 bases, with 11 bases between. The CDR3 loop is CASSEMRQGYNSPLHF. In DNA, the CDR3 is TGTGCCAGCAGTGAAATGCGGCAGGGCTATAATTCACCCCTCCACTTT. Looking up the rest from reference TRBV2 and TRBJ1-6 gives the full variable domain: EPEVTQTPSHQVTQMGQEVILRCVPISNHLYFYWYRQILGQKVEFLVSFYNNEISEKSEIFDDQFSVERPDGSNFTLKIRSTKLEDSAMYFCASSEMRQGYNSPLHFGNGTRLTVT.

The V and J genes are TRBV28 and TRBJ2-7; 7 bases line up with TRBD2. The trim removed 6 bases at V and 3 bases at J, leaving 5 bases unmatched. This CDR3 spans 13 amino acids. Germline V gives CDR1 MDHEN, CDR2 SYDVKM. CDR3 in DNA: TGTGCCAGCAGCACCCGGGAGGACTACGAGCAGTACTTC. Encoded protein: CASSTREDYEQYF.

The chain links TRBV10-3 to TRBJ1-5; D remains unclear. Germline CDR1 and CDR2: ENHRY and SYGVKD. Trimming stripped 8 bases from V and 0 bases from J, with 8 bases between. The CDR3 consists of 13 residues. The DNA for the CDR3 is TGTGCCATCTCCGGACTTAGCAATCAGCCCCAGCATTTT. Translation gives CAISGLSNQPQHF.